This T cell receptor beta chain is from a study of beta chain features in type 1 diabetes. Across the whole study: Cell yields, gender and age were similar in healthy donors and patients.

Sequenced material consisted of expressed TCRB transcripts (all of the isolated RNA was reverse transcribed). TCRdb keeps only in-frame clones here, not all; method: immunoSEQ multiplex PCR. The sample includes 500,000 to 800,000 clones, around 11% seen only once; the top ten take 0.095% to 0.15%. Study findings and constraints: TCRB CDR3s were moderately but significantly shorter in Type 1 diabetes patients in all four CD4+ subsets.

It was via CD45RO/CCR7/CD25/CD127/CD95/CD27 that CD4+ naive, central memory, regulatory and stem cell-like memory cells were sorted. The CDR3 covers 14 residues. Germline CDR1 is SNHLY and CDR2 is FYNNEI. The V end lost 6 bases, the J end lost 6 bases, and 15 bases lay between the germline ends. This clone turned up a few times. Its antigen remains unknown. The TCR sequence derives from a man aged 30 to 45 with type 1 diabetes. Sequencing was done on a sample of naive CD4+ T cells from blood. The chain uses TRBV2 and TRBJ1-5, with a weak D call TRBD1 (6 bases). The CDR3 is CASSPTRGGQPQHF. Here the CDR3 DNA reads TGTGCCAGCAGCCCGACCAGGGGCGGTCAGCCCCAGCATTTT.